This TCR beta chain came from a study of blood T cell repertoires in COVID-19 (dated by TCRdb to 2018 to 2020). Looking at the study overall: Samples from collaborators originated in the United States, Italy and Spain and spanned both the acute and convalescent phases of COVID-19. The repertoires were made available in a free public database intended to serve as a resource for research on the immune response to SARS-CoV-2. The sample metadata nearly always contained a de-identified subject ID, COVID-19 status, age in years and sex. Where available, HLA class I and class II types were obtained from metadata supplied by the sample provider rather than from assay-based typing. The samples were drawn from two sources: the first 160 participants of the ongoing ImmuneRACE study, and over 1,000 subjects contributed by 6 global collaborators. The material from the prospective study consisted of cDNA or gDNA derived from T cells, B-cell-depleted T cells, or PBMCs. Subjects who had been exposed to COVID-19, were actively infected with it, or had recovered from it provided the deeply sampled blood TCRbeta repertoires that made up the dataset. Beyond this particular receptor, the publication reports: How much clinical and demographic metadata was included differed by source and by participant, and the metadata was provided uncurated.

With respect to this clone: Its antigen has not been determined. One base away there is no much larger clone; base qualities are not given.

TCRbeta CDR3 regions were amplified from genomic DNA by means of the immunoSEQ Assay, a bias-controlled multiplex PCR. The original methods were these. Within the assay, amplification of reference gene primers was used to estimate how many nucleated cells each sample contained. Sequence reads were collapsed and filtered to measure the absolute abundance of every unique TCRbeta CDR3 rearrangement. For each sample, productive Simpson clonality was calculated as the square root of Simpson's diversity index across productive rearrangements. TCRdb holds this immuneACCESS table with in-frame rearrangements only. Some clones are missing; in checked studies, unresolved V genes explain under half, and the rest has no known cause. The DNA gave D and trimming, while V, J and clone size come from that table. In all, the sample holds some 330,000 clones, and just over 85% of those were seen once. The top ten clonotypes cover over 3.5% of the sample.

Participants in the prospective study were enrolled through a virtual design, were aged roughly 18 to 100 years, and lived in roughly 26 United States geographic areas. In the prospective study, cohorts were assigned on the basis of participant-reported clinical history obtained from a screening survey and a study questionnaire. ImmuneRACE Cohort 3 recovered participants were defined by two consecutive negative NP/OP PCR tests, healthcare professional clearance, or symptom resolution. In the prospective study, mobile phlebotomists collected whole blood, serum and a nasopharyngeal or oropharyngeal swab from each participant. Over an approximately 2-month period, participants in the prospective study had the option of providing additional blood draws and questionnaires. Blood samples from the prospective study were shipped frozen or at room temperature prior to DNA extraction. The germline V gene specifies SGHRS as CDR1 and YFSETQ as CDR2. V is clipped by 3 bases and J by 1 base, and the sequence between their germline boundaries is 10 bases long. The CDR3 sequence holds 14 residues, the cysteine and phenylalanine included. Only the CDR3 portion is preserved as DNA: 42 bases, with reading frame beginning at the first base.

This TCR came from a man in his thirties or forties who had recovered from COVID-19. Material: PBMCs or T cells enriched from blood (not recorded which). This chain joins TRBV5-1 to TRBJ1-2; a tentative D match to TRBD1 spans 5 bases. The DNA is as follows: TGCGCCAGCAGCTCAGGGTTTTTTAACTATGGCTACACCTTC. This codes for CASSSGFFNYGYTF.